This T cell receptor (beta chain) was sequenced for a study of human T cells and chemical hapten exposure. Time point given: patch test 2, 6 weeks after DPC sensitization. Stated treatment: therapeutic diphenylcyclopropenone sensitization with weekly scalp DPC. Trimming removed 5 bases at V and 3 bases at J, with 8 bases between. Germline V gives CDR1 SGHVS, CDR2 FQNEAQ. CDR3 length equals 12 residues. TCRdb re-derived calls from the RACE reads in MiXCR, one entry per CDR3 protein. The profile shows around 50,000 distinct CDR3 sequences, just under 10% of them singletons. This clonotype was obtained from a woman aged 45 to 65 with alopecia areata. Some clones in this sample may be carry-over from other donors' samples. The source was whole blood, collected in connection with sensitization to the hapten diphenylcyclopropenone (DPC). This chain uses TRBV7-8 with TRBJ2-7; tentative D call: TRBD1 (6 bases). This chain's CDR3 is CASSRDNYEQYF. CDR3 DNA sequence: TGTGCCAGCAGCCGGGACAACTACGAGCAGTACTTC. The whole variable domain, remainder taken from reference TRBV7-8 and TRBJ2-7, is GAGVSQSPRYKVAKRGQDVALRCDPISGHVSLFWYQQALGQGPEFLTYFQNEAQLDKSGLPSDRFFAERPEGSVSTLKIQRTQQEDSAVYLCASSRDNYEQYFGPGTRLTVT.